These T cell receptor beta chains were read from a single sample in a study of control samples from healthy donors and cancer patients. Profiling relied on immunoSEQ multiplex PCR, and the TCRdb table lists in-frame clones only, not all of them. The sample lists about 61,000 clones; around 87% were seen once. Sequencing was done on a sample of PBMCs. Receptors originate from a man aged 55 to 70 with colorectal cancer. Both conserved end residues are part of each CDR3. A D gene is named only where the DNA matches it firmly. Where a row states a size, it is once, few, many or the class of an expanded clone; other rows omit it.

j_gene | abundance | len | v_gene | d_gene | CDR3aa
TRBJ1-2 | NA | 14 | TRBV12-5 | TRBD1 | CASGLTGIGYGYTF
TRBJ2-7 | few | 13 | TRBV7-2 | NA | CASSFNPRYEQYF
TRBJ1-5 | NA | 14 | TRBV5-6 | NA | CASSSDLDSRTQHF
TRBJ2-7 | NA | 13 | TRBV2 | NA | CASSRTTGYEQYF
TRBJ2-5 | NA | 13 | TRBV7-2 | NA | CASSSRDPGTQYF
TRBJ2-5 | NA | 13 | TRBV5-7 | TRBD2 | CASSRGGPGTQYF
TRBJ1-3 | NA | 14 | TRBV18 | NA | CASSPRVSGNTIYF
TRBJ1-2 | NA | 13 | TRBV5-1 | NA | CASSYEGDYGYTF
TRBJ1-1 | NA | 15 | TRBV7-9 | TRBD1 | CASSLVGTGNTEAFF
TRBJ2-7 | NA | 15 | TRBV5-4 | NA | CASSPGGGQPHEQYF
TRBJ2-2 | NA | 15 | TRBV18 | TRBD1 | CASSPGTVNTGELFF
TRBJ1-2 | NA | 15 | TRBV19 | TRBD1 | CASSLRGGAHYGYTF
TRBJ1-6 | NA | 16 | TRBV28 | NA | CASSFGGATINSPLHF
TRBJ2-4 | NA | 16 | TRBV5-5 | NA | CASSLSTGIAKNIQYF
TRBJ2-7 | NA | 15 | TRBV2 | TRBD2 | CASSGASGGPYEQYF
TRBJ2-3 | NA | 16 | TRBV6-2/TRBV6-3 | TRBD2 | CASSDPRAGGPDTQYF
TRBJ2-7 | NA | 13 | TRBV3-1/TRBV3-2 | NA | CASSPPDLDEQYF
TRBJ1-6 | NA | 16 | TRBV13 | NA | CASSLAPGTPNSPLHF
TRBJ2-3 | NA | 14 | TRBV7-2 | NA | CASSFTRAGNTQYF
TRBJ2-7 | NA | 13 | TRBV4-2 | NA | CASSQEIPLEQYF
TRBJ1-3 | NA | 13 | TRBV6-1 | NA | CASSERQGNTIYF
TRBJ1-4 | NA | 15 | TRBV14 | NA | CASSQGGGRDEKLFF
TRBJ2-5 | NA | 13 | TRBV9 | TRBD2 | CASSGGVDRPEYF
TRBJ1-2 | NA | 16 | TRBV19 | NA | CASKRDPNSNNYGYTF
TRBJ1-1 | NA | 14 | TRBV10-3 | TRBD1 | CAISAGTANTEAFF
TRBJ1-2 | few | 18 | TRBV15 | TRBD1 | CATRNPGTGGRNTYGYTF
TRBJ1-2 | few | 14 | TRBV7-3 | NA | CASSPRGQGGGYTF
TRBJ2-5 | NA | 14 | TRBV11-3 | NA | CASSLDSIQETQYF
TRBJ2-5 | NA | 11 | TRBV2 | NA | CASSVEETQYF
TRBJ1-3 | NA | 13 | TRBV6-5 | NA | CASALPSGNTIYF
TRBJ2-7 | NA | 11 | TRBV6-1 | NA | CASSEGGEQYF
TRBJ1-6 | NA | 15 | TRBV5-4 | NA | CASSLDGRTNSPLHF
TRBJ1-6 | NA | 14 | TRBV5-5 | NA | CASSLGHYNSPLHF
TRBJ2-7 | once | 15 | TRBV7-6 | NA | CASSFHPESHYEQYF
TRBJ1-5 | NA | 13 | TRBV11-2 | NA | CASSLEYNQPQHF
TRBJ1-4 | NA | 12 | TRBV12-3/TRBV12-4 | NA | CASSLGNEKLFF
TRBJ1-1 | NA | 14 | TRBV6-8 | NA | CASRLSRENTEAFF
TRBJ1-4 | NA | 13 | TRBV28 | NA | CASSLVRGGKLFF
TRBJ1-5 | NA | 17 | TRBV7-8 | TRBD1 | CASSSGGGLAGNQPQHF
TRBJ2-5 | NA | 15 | TRBV15 | TRBD1 | CATSGLTGGGETQYF
TRBJ2-3 | few | 14 | TRBV11-3 | NA | CASSSPRTADTQYF
TRBJ1-6 | NA | 14 | TRBV28 | TRBD1 | CASTPGQAGSPLHF
TRBJ2-7 | NA | 12 | TRBV14 | NA | CASSQTRDEQYF
TRBJ2-3 | NA | 15 | TRBV10-1 | NA | CASSEGPRFTDTQYF
TRBJ1-3 | NA | 15 | TRBV5-5 | NA | CASSLGGNNGNTIYF
TRBJ1-2 | NA | 11 | TRBV30 | NA | CAWSAGYGYTF
TRBJ2-2 | NA | 14 | TRBV11-2 | NA | CASSPQDLTGELFF
TRBJ1-1 | NA | 14 | TRBV11-3 | TRBD1 | CASSKGQGHTEAFF